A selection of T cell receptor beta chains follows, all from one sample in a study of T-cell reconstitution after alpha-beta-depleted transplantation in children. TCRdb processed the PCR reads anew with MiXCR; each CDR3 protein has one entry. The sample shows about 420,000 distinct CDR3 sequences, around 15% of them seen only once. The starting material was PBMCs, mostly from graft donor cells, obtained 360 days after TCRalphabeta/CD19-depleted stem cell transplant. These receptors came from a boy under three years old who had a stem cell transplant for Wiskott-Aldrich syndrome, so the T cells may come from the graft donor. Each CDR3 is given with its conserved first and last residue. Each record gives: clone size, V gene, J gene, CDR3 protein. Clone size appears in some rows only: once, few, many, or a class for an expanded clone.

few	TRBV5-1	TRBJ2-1	CASSLGASGYYNEQFF
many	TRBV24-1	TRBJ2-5	CATSDLSAQETQYF
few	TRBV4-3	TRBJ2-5	CASSQEPSRRETQYF
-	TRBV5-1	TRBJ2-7	CASSSGLGVYEQYF
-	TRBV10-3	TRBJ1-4	CAISESLSGKLFF
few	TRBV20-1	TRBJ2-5	CSAMNTIPGQGQETQYF
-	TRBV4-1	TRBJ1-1	CASSQDKNTEAFF
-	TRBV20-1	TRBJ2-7	CSARDLIYEQYF
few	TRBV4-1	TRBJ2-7	CASSFVGQGDYEQYF
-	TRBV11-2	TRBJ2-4	CASSLVETKNIQYF
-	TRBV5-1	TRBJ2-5	CASSLSFQETQYF
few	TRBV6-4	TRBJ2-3	CASSESITDTQYF
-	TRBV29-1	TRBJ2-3	CSSGADTQYF
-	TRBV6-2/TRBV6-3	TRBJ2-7	CASSGFRAVSNYEQYF
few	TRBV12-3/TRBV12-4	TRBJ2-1	CASSSDNGGDEQFF
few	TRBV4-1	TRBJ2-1	CASSQVDRGDYNEQFF
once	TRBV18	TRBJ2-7	CASSRPSYEQYF
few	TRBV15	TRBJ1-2	CATSRAGRAGRGYTF
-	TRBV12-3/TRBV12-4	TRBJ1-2	CASSPFSGGNGYTF
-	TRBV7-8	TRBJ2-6	CASSPNGRAFGGANVLTF